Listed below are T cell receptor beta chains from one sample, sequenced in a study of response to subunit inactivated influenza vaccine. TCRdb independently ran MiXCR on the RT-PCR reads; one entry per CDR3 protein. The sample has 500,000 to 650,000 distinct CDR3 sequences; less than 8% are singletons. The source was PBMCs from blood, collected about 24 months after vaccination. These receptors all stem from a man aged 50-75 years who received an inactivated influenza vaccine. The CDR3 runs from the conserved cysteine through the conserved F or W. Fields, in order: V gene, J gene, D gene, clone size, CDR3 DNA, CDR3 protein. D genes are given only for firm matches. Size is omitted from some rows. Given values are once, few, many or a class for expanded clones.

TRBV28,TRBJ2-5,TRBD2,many,TGTGCCAGCACCCTAGGGACTAGCCACCCGGGTCTGGAGACCCAGTACTTC,CASTLGTSHPGLETQYF
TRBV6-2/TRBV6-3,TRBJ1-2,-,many,TGTGCCAGCAGTTACGGTCGCTATGGCTACACCTTC,CASSYGRYGYTF
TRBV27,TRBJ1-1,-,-,TGTGCCAGCAGTTTATCGACAGCTACTGAAGCTTTCTTT,CASSLSTATEAFF
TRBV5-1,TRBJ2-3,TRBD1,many,TGCGCCAGCAGCTCCGTCGACAGGGAATATACAGATACGCAGTATTTT,CASSSVDREYTDTQYF
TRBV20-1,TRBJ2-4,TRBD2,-,TGCAGTGCTAGAGAGGGGCGGGGGGGCCCTCAGTACTTC,CSAREGRGGPQYF
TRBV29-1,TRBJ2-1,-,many,TGCAGCGTTGAAGACCCGCGACAGGAGGGGTCCTACAATGAGCAGTTCTTC,CSVEDPRQEGSYNEQFF
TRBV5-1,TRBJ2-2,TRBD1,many,TGCGCCAGCAGCCCAAGACAGGGGAACACCGGGGAGCTGTTTTTT,CASSPRQGNTGELFF
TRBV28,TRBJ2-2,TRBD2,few,TGTGCCAGCAGTTACCCCTCCCCCCGACTAGCGGGGGGCCCCCTTTTTACCGGGGAGCTGTTTTTT,CASSYPSPRLAGGPLFTGELFF
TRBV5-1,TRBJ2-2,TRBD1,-,TGCGCCAGCAGCCAAAACACCGGGACAGGGGCCGGGGAGCTGTTTTTT,CASSQNTGTGAGELFF
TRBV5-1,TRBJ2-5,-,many,TGCGCCAGCAGCGTCGCAGGGATAGGAGAGACCCAGTACTTC,CASSVAGIGETQYF
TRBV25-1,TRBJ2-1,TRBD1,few,TGTGCCAGCAGTGAAGGGACAGGGGTCGGTGAGCAGTTCTTC,CASSEGTGVGEQFF
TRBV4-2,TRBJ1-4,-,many,TGTGCCAGCAGCCAGGGGGGCTTACTAAATGAAAAACTGTTTTTT,CASSQGGLLNEKLFF
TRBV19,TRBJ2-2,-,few,TGTGCCAGTAATCAAAGGTTTGGGGAGCTGTTTTTT,CASNQRFGELFF
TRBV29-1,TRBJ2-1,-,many,TGCAGCGTTGTACAGGCCCTTACACATGGCAATGAGCAGTTCTTC,CSVVQALTHGNEQFF
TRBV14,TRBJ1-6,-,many,TGTGCCAGCAGCCAAGCACAGGGCGTCCATAATTCACCCCTCCACTTT,CASSQAQGVHNSPLHF
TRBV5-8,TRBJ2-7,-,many,TGTGCCAGCAGGGGCACCTACGAGCAGTACTTC,CASRGTYEQYF
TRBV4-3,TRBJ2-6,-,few,TGCGCCAGCAGCCAAGATATCGCAGGGGCCAACGTCCTGACTTTC,CASSQDIAGANVLTF
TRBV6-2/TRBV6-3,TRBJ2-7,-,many,TGTGCCAGCAGTCAAGACTACGAGCAGTACTTC,CASSQDYEQYF